These 24 T cell receptor beta chains were all obtained from the same sample, sequenced in a study of blood T cell repertoires in COVID-19. Clones were read by immunoSEQ multiplex PCR, and TCRdb kept only the in-frame ones, dropping some. Of more than 70,000 clones listed, about nine tenths are singletons. Material for sequencing was peripheral blood. Receptors were obtained from a man in his fifties with acute or convalescent COVID-19.

The chain recombines TRBV2 with TRBJ2-6; no clear D gene. The CDR3 consists of 13 residues. V lost 11 bases and J lost 0, with 8 bases in between. Germline V gene data show CDR1 as SNHLY and CDR2 as FYNNEI. CDR3 sequence (DNA): TGTGCCCCTCGGTTCTCTGGGGCCAACGTCCTGACTTTC. Its translation is CAPRFSGANVLTF.

This chain connects TRBV12-3 or TRBV12-4 to TRBJ1-2; tentatively, D is TRBD1 (6 bases). Trimming cost V 5 bases and J 7 bases, with 14 bases left between them. The length of the CDR3 is 13 residues. The CDR3 sequence is CASSSPGVSGYTF. The CDR3 bases are TGTGCCAGCAGTAGTCCAGGGGTGAGTGGCTACACCTTC.

This sequence joins TRBV10-1 and TRBJ1-2; TRBD1 matches at 8 bases. Looked up from germline, CDR1 is WNHNN and CDR2 is SYGVQD (reference sequence). The CDR3 consists of 12 residues. Trimming at V came to 5 bases and at J to 7 bases, leaving 3 bases not matched to a gene. CDR3 nucleotides: TGCGCCAGCAGTCAGGGGGCGGCTGGCTACACCTTC. This sequence encodes CASSQGAAGYTF.

The J gene is TRBJ2-5, the V gene TRBV5-1; perhaps TRBD1 as D (6 bases). This CDR3 contains 16 residues. The germline V gene encodes CDR1 SGHRS and CDR2 YFSETQ. Deletions cut 1 base from V and 0 bases from J, with 13 bases between. For the CDR3, the DNA is TGCGCCAGCAGCTTGACTCCTACAGGGTACCAAGAGACCCAGTACTTC. Translated: CASSLTPTGYQETQYF.

V usage is TRBV18 and J usage is TRBJ2-5; 10 bases map to TRBD1. This CDR3 comprises 14 residues. V dropped 5 bases and J dropped 5; count of bases not matched to a gene: 5. Germline-derived CDR1 and CDR2 are KGHSH and LQKENI. Written as DNA, the CDR3 is TGTGCCAGCTCATCGGGACAGGGGACGGAGACCCAGTACTTC. This gives the protein CASSSGQGTETQYF.

The chain is built from TRBV9 and TRBJ1-6, with D perhaps TRBD1 (6 bases). Per the germline V gene, CDR1 is SGDLS and CDR2 is YYNGEE. The CDR3 has 14 amino acids. V was pared by 1 base and J by 7 bases, with 9 bases between. The CDR3: CASSVTGQNSPLHF. CDR3 DNA sequence: TGTGCCAGCAGCGTAACAGGGCAGAATTCACCCCTCCACTTT. The full variable domain, with the rest looked up from reference TRBV9 and TRBJ1-6, is DSGVTQTPKHLITATGQRVTLRCSPRSGDLSVYWYQQSLDQGLQFLIQYYNGEERAKGNILERFSAQQFPDLHSELNLSSLELGDSALYFCASSVTGQNSPLHFGNGTRLTVT.

This sequence joins TRBV30 and TRBJ1-1; 8 bases line up with TRBD1. Per germline, CDR1 GTSNPN and CDR2 SVGIG (reference sequence). The length of the CDR3 is 14 residues. Trimming took 5 bases from V and 11 from J; bases not matched to a gene: 16. CDR3: CAWSKGTGPSAAFF. DNA of the CDR3: TGTGCCTGGTCGAAGGGGACAGGACCTTCAGCGGCTTTCTTT.

DNA for the CDR3: TGTGCCTGGAGTCCTTCGACAGGGCACTCGTATGGCTACACCTTC. Its translation is CAWSPSTGHSYGYTF. J is TRBJ1-2 and V is TRBV30; 7 bases are a match to TRBD1. The CDR3 spans 15 residues. V was pared by 2 bases and J by 5 bases, with 11 bases of the junction left unmatched. The germline gives CDR1 GTSNPN, CDR2 SVGIG (reference sequence).

V and J are TRBV6-6 and TRBJ1-2, with D unclear. Germline-derived CDR1 and CDR2 are MNHNY and SVGAGI (reference sequence). Between the trimmed V and J ends, which lost 6 bases and 5 bases, there was a span of 10 bases. This CDR3 has 12 residues. In DNA form, the CDR3 reads TGTGCCAGCAGAGACCAGCGTTATGGCTACACCTTC. Translation: CASRDQRYGYTF.

The chain is built from TRBV30 and TRBJ1-1, with unresolved D. This CDR3 has 13 amino acids. The ends were cut back, 2 bases at V and 3 bases at J, with 10 bases in the middle. CDR1 is GTSNPN and CDR2 is SVGIG in the germline V gene (reference sequence). CDR3 coding DNA: TGTGCCTGGAGTACCGGGGTATACACTGAAGCTTTCTTT. Protein: CAWSTGVYTEAFF.

V and J are TRBV15 and TRBJ1-1, with TRBD1 matching over 7 bases. Trimming took 3 bases from V and 1 from J; bases not matched to a gene: 5. This CDR3 has 15 residues. CDR1 is LNHNV and CDR2 is YYDKDF in the germline V gene (reference sequence). The CDR3: CATSRGRDRNTEAFF. DNA for the CDR3: TGTGCCACCAGCAGGGGGCGGGACAGGAACACTGAAGCTTTCTTT.

Only one count was recorded for this clone. The CDR3 DNA reads as TGCGCCAGCAGCTACCTGGGGGCTGGTACTGAAGCTTTCTTT. Protein: CASSYLGAGTEAFF. The V and J genes are TRBV5-1 and TRBJ1-1, with a weak D call TRBD1 (6 bases). CDR3 length equals 14 residues. From germline, CDR1 is SGHRS and CDR2 YFSETQ. The V end was cut by 3 bases, the J end by 5 bases, with 14 bases between.

This clone was picked up a small number of times. The chain couples TRBV7-3 to TRBJ2-7, with D uncertain. CDR3 size: 13 residues. V was pared by 1 base and J by 7 bases, with 11 bases between. Germline loops: CDR1 SGHTA, CDR2 FQGTGA. As DNA, the CDR3 is TGTGCCAGCAGCTTAAGTCCGAACGGTGAGCAGTACTTC. Its translation is CASSLSPNGEQYF. Full variable domain (outside the CDR3, taken from reference TRBV7-3 and TRBJ2-7): GAGVSQTPSNKVTEKGKYVELRCDPISGHTALYWYRQSLGQGPEFLIYFQGTGAADDSGLPNDRFFAVRPEGSVSTLKIQRTERGDSAVYLCASSLSPNGEQYFGPGTRLTVT.

The chain recombines TRBV28 with TRBJ2-3, with 10 bases lining up with TRBD2. Germline V gene lookup returns CDR1 MDHEN and CDR2 SYDVKM. The CDR3 length is 15 residues. With V trimmed by 8 bases and J by 5 bases, 10 bases remained unmatched. In DNA, the CDR3 is TGTGCCAGCTCCCCAGCGGGGGGGCAGGGAGATACGCAGTATTTT. Translating gives CASSPAGGQGDTQYF.

This chain joins TRBV12-3 or TRBV12-4 and TRBJ1-5; the match to TRBD1 covers 9 bases. The V segment lost 5 bases and the J segment 12 bases; nucleotides outside the gene matches: 5. The length of the CDR3 is 12 residues. DNA of the CDR3: TGTGCCAGCAGTCGGGGACAGGGTCGCCAGCATTTT. Its translation: CASSRGQGRQHF.

The sample holds a few counts of this clone. The genes are TRBV19 and TRBJ1-1; perhaps TRBD1 as D (5 bases). This CDR3 contains 18 residues. Between the trimmed V and J ends, which lost 4 bases and 0 bases, there was a span of 21 bases. From germline, CDR1 is LNHDA and CDR2 SQIVND (reference sequence). The CDR3 DNA sequence: TGTGCCAGTAGTACCGCCGCTGGGCGCAGGGCGGTGAACACTGAAGCTTTCTTT. Translating gives CASSTAAGRRAVNTEAFF.

This chain joins TRBV15 and TRBJ2-7; TRBD1 agrees at 9 bases. The V segment lost 1 base and the J segment 0 bases; nucleotides outside the gene matches: 4. Germline V CDR1 and CDR2: LNHNV, YYDKDF (reference sequence). This CDR3 is built from 16 residues. CDR3 residues: CATSRGQGDFSYEQYF. The CDR3 nucleotides are TGTGCCACCAGCAGAGGACAGGGGGATTTCTCCTACGAGCAGTACTTC. Together with reference TRBV15 and TRBJ2-7, the CDR3 gives the full variable domain: DAMVIQNPRYQVTQFGKPVTLSCSQTLNHNVMYWYQQKSSQAPKLLFHYYDKDFNNEADTPDNFQSRRPNTSFCFLDIRSPGLGDTAMYLCATSRGQGDFSYEQYFGPGTRLTVT.

This clone was counted between two and nine times. CDR3 loop: CASSLGENSPLHF. In DNA, the CDR3 is TGTGCCAGCAGCTTAGGGGAGAATTCACCCCTCCACTTT. The chain is built from TRBV7-3 and TRBJ1-6; no reliable D call. There are 13 residues in the CDR3. The germline V gene has CDR1 SGHTA and CDR2 FQGTGA. The V and J ends lost 2 bases and 7 bases respectively, with 6 bases between them.

This sequence joins TRBV5-1 and TRBJ2-1, with D tentatively TRBD2 (5 bases). The CDR3 consists of 17 residues. V was cut by 7 bases and J by 0 bases, with 20 bases left in between. Germline V gene sequence: CDR1 SGHRS, CDR2 YFSETQ. The CDR3 sequence: CASFLGRGLSSYNEQFF. The CDR3 region has the DNA TGCGCCAGCTTCCTCGGCCGAGGGTTAAGCTCCTACAATGAGCAGTTCTTC.

This chain uses TRBV9 with TRBJ2-1, with 9 bases aligning to TRBD2. Germline CDR1 reads SGDLS; CDR2 reads YYNGEE. The CDR3 contains 15 residues. Trimming at V came to 4 bases and at J to 9 bases, leaving 11 bases not matched to a gene. This CDR3 is CASSPPGLAFGEQFF. Here the CDR3 DNA reads TGTGCCAGCAGCCCTCCGGGACTAGCCTTTGGTGAGCAGTTCTTC.

The V call is TRBV3-1 (or the pseudogene TRBV3-2), the J call TRBJ1-2; no definite D call. CDR1 and CDR2 from the germline V gene are LGHDT and YNNKEL (reference sequence). V was trimmed by 3 bases and J by 5 bases, leaving 4 bases between them. This CDR3 contains 11 residues. In nucleotides, the CDR3 is TGTGCCAGCAGCCACGGGTATGGCTACACCTTC. Translated, it gives CASSHGYGYTF.

The rearrangement links TRBV9 to TRBJ1-3; the D gene is possibly TRBD1 (5 bases). CDR3 length: 15 amino acids. The germline gives CDR1 SGDLS, CDR2 YYNGEE. Deletions cut 0 bases from V and 3 bases from J, with 10 bases between. The CDR3 coding sequence is TGTGCCAGCAGCGTAGGTTCCCAGGGTGGAAACACCATATATTTT. Its translation: CASSVGSQGGNTIYF.

The chain uses TRBV2 and TRBJ2-5; D unclear. The CDR3 is made up of 12 amino acids. In germline, CDR1 is SNHLY, CDR2 FYNNEI. The V gene lost 2 bases and the J gene lost 2 bases, with 3 bases spanning the gap. CDR3 residues: CASSEQQETQYF. In DNA form, the CDR3 reads TGTGCCAGCAGTGAACAGCAAGAGACCCAGTACTTC. Using reference TRBV2 and TRBJ2-5 for the parts outside the CDR3, the full variable domain is EPEVTQTPSHQVTQMGQEVILRCVPISNHLYFYWYRQILGQKVEFLVSFYNNEISEKSEIFDDQFSVERPDGSNFTLKIRSTKLEDSAMYFCASSEQQETQYFGPGTRLLVL.

The chain has TRBV15 and TRBJ1-1; D not resolved. CDR3 size: 14 residues. CDR1 is LNHNV and CDR2 is YYDKDF in the germline V gene (reference sequence). Between the trimmed V and J ends, which lost 1 base and 1 base, there was a span of 7 bases. CDR3 loop: CATSRAAGNTEAFF. The DNA of the CDR3 is TGTGCCACCAGCAGAGCGGCGGGGAACACTGAAGCTTTCTTT.